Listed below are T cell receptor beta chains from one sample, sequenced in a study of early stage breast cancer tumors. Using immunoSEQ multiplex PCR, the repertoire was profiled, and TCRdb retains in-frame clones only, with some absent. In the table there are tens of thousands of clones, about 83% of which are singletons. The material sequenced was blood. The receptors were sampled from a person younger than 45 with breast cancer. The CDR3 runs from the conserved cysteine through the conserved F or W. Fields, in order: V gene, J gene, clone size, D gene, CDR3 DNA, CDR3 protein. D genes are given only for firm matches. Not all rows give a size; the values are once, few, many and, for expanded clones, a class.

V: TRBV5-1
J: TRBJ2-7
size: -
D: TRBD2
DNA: TGCGCCAGCAGCTTGAGACTAGCGTCGGGGGAGCAGTACTTC
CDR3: CASSLRLASGEQYF

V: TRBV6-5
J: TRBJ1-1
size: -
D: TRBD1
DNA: TGTGCCACCGAGGGGGCCACCACTGAAGCTTTCTTT
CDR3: CATEGATTEAFF

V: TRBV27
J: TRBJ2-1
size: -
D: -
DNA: TGTGCCAGCAGTCCTGTGGGGGCCTACAATGAGCAGTTCTTC
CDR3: CASSPVGAYNEQFF

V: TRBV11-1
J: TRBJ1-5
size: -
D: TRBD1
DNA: TGTGCCAGCAGCCGACAGGGTAACAATCAGCCCCAGCATTTT
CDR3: CASSRQGNNQPQHF

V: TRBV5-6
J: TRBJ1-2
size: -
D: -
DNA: TGTGCCAGCAGCTTGGCGGGGAGCTATGGCTACACCTTC
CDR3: CASSLAGSYGYTF

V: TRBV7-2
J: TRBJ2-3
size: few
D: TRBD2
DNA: TGTGCCAGCAGACCGACTAGCGGTAGGGCAGATACGCAGTATTTT
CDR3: CASRPTSGRADTQYF

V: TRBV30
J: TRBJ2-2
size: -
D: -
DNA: TGTGCCTGGAGTCCAGGGGACAAACTGTTTTTT
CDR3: CAWSPGDKLFF

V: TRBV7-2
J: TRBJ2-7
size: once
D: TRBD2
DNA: TGTGCCAGCAGCTCAGGACCTAGCGGGCCCTACGAGCAGTACTTC
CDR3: CASSSGPSGPYEQYF

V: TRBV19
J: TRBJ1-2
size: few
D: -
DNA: TGTGCCAGTAGTAGTTTGCTCGACTATGGCTACACCTTC
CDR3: CASSSLLDYGYTF

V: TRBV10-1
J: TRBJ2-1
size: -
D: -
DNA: TGCGCCAGCAGTGATAGGATTTACAATGAGCAGTTCTTC
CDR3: CASSDRIYNEQFF

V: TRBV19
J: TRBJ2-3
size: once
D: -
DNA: TGTGCCAGTAGTATAGATGAGCGAGCTGCGGTGGCTACGCAGTATTTT
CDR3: CASSIDERAAVATQYF

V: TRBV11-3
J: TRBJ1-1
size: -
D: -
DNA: TGTGCCAGCAGCTTAGCGGGCCGGAACACTGAAGCTTTCTTT
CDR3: CASSLAGRNTEAFF

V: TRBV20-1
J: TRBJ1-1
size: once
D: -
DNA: TGCAGTGTCGGCCGGAACACTGAAGCTTTCTTT
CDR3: CSVGRNTEAFF

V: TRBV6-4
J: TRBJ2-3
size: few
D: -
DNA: TGTGCCAGCAGTGACGGGCGAGGGGGTGATACGCAGTATTTT
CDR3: CASSDGRGGDTQYF